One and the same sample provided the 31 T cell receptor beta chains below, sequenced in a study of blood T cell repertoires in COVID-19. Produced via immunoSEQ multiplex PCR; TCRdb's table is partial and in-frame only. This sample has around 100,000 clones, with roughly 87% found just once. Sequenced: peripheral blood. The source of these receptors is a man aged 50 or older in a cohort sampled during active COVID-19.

The CDR3: CASSEPGLARETQYF. CDR3 coding DNA: TGTGCCAGCAGTGAACCGGGACTAGCGAGAGAGACCCAGTACTTC. The V call is TRBV6-4, the J call TRBJ2-5, with 10 bases fitting TRBD2. The germline V gene has CDR1 MRHNA and CDR2 SNTAGT. This CDR3 has 15 amino acids. V gave up 3 bases and J gave up 4 bases; unmatched junction bases: 5.

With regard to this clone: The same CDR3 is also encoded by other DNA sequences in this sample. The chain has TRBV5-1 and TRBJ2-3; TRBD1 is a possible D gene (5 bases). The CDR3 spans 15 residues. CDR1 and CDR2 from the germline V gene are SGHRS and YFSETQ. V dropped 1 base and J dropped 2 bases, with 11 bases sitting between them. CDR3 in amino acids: CASSLQAGYTDTQYF. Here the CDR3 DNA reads TGCGCCAGCAGCTTGCAAGCAGGGTACACAGATACGCAGTATTTT.

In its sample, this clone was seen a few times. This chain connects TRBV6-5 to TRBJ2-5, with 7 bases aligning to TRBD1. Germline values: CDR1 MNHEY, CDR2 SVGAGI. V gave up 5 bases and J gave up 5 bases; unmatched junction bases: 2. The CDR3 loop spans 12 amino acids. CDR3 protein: CASSIRGETQYF. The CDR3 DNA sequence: TGTGCCAGCAGTATCAGGGGGGAGACCCAGTACTTC.

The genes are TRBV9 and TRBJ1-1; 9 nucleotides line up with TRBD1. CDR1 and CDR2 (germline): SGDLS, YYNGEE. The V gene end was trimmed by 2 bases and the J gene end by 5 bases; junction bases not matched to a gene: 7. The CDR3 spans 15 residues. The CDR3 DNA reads TGTGCCAGCAGCGTGTTGGGACAGGGAAAAACTGAAGCTTTCTTT. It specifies CASSVLGQGKTEAFF.

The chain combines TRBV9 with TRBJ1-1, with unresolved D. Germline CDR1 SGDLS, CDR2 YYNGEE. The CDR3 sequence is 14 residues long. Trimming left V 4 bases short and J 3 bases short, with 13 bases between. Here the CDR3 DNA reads TGTGCCAGCAGCACCTCCCTTCGGGACACTGAAGCTTTCTTT. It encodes CASSTSLRDTEAFF. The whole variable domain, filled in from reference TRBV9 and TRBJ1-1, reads DSGVTQTPKHLITATGQRVTLRCSPRSGDLSVYWYQQSLDQGLQFLIQYYNGEERAKGNILERFSAQQFPDLHSELNLSSLELGDSALYFCASSTSLRDTEAFFGQGTRLTVV.

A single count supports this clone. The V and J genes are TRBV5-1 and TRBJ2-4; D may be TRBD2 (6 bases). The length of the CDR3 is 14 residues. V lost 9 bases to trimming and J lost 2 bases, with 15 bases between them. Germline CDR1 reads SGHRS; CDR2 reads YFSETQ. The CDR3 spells CATLSRGTKNIQYF. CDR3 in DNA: TGCGCCACTCTAAGCCGGGGGACCAAAAACATTCAGTACTTC.

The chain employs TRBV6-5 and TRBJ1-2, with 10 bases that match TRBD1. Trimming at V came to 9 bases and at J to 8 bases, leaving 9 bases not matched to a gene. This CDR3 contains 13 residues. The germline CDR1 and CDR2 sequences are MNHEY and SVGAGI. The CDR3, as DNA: TGTGCCAGTGAGACAGGGGGCTCTGGGGGCTACACCTTC. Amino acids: CASETGGSGGYTF.

DNA for the CDR3: TGTGCCAGCAGCGCCCGACAGGGGGCGGACGAGCAGTACTTC. Amino acids: CASSARQGADEQYF. V usage is TRBV13 and J usage is TRBJ2-7; 10 nucleotides line up with TRBD1. CDR1 and CDR2 from the germline V gene are PRHDT and FYEKMQ (reference sequence). J was trimmed by 5 bases and V by 5 bases; bases with no gene match: 6. The CDR3 is made up of 14 amino acids.

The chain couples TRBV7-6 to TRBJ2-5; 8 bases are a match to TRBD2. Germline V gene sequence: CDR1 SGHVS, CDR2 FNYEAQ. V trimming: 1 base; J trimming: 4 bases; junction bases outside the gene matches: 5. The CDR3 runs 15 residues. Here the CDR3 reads CASSLGFGLAETQYF. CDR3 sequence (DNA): TGTGCCAGCAGCTTAGGGTTCGGACTAGCAGAGACCCAGTACTTC. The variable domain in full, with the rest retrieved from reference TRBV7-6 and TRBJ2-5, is GAGVSQSPRYKVTKRGQDVALRCDPISGHVSLYWYRQALGQGPEFLTYFNYEAQQDKSGLPNDRFSAERPEGSISTLTIQRTEQRDSAMYRCASSLGFGLAETQYFGPGTRLLVL.

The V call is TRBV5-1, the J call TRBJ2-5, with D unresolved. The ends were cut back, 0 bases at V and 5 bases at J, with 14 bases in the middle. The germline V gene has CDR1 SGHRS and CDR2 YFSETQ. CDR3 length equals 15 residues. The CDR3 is CASSLADPERETQYF. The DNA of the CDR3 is TGCGCCAGCAGCTTGGCAGACCCGGAGAGGGAGACCCAGTACTTC.

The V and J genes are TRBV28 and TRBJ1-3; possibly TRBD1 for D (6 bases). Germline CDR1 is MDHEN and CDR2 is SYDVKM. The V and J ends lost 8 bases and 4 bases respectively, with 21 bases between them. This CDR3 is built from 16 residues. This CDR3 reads CASGIQGGSRGNTIYF. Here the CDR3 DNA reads TGTGCCAGCGGAATACAGGGCGGCAGTCGCGGAAACACCATATATTTT.

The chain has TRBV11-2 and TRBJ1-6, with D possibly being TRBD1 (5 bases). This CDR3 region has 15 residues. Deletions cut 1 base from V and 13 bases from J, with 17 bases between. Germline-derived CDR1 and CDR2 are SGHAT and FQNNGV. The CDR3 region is CASSLGGQGRFPLHF. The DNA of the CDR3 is TGTGCCAGCAGCTTAGGGGGTCAGGGAAGGTTCCCCCTCCACTTT.

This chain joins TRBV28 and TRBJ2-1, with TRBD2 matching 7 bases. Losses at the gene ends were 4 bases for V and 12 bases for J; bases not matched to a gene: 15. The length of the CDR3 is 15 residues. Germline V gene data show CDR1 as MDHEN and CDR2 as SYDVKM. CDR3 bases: TGTGCCAGCAGTTCAACCCTGGGGGGGTACGAAGGGCAGTTCTTC. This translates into CASSSTLGGYEGQFF.

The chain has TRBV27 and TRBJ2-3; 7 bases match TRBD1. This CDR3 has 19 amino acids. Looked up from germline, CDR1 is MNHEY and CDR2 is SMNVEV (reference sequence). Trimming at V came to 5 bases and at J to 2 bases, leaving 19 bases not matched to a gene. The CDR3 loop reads CASSQRYLRGIRNTDTQYF. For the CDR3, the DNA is TGTGCCAGCAGTCAGAGATACCTCAGGGGGATTCGGAACACAGATACGCAGTATTTT.

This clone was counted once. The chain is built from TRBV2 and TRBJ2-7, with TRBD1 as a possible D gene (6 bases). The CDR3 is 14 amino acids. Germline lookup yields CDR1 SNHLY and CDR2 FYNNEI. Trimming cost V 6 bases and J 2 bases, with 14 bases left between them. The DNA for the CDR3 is TGTGCCAGCAGAGGCGACAGGCGCCCCTACGAGCAGTACTTC. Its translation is CASRGDRRPYEQYF. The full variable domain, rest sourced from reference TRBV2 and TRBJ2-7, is EPEVTQTPSHQVTQMGQEVILRCVPISNHLYFYWYRQILGQKVEFLVSFYNNEISEKSEIFDDQFSVERPDGSNFTLKIRSTKLEDSAMYFCASRGDRRPYEQYFGPGTRLTVT.

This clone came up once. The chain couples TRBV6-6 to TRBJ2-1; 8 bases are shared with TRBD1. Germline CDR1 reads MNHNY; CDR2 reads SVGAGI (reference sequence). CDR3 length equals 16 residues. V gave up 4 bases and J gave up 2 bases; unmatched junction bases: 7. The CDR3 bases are TGTGCCAGCAGTTCCAGGGGGCTAGAAACCTACAATGAGCAGTTCTTC. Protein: CASSSRGLETYNEQFF.

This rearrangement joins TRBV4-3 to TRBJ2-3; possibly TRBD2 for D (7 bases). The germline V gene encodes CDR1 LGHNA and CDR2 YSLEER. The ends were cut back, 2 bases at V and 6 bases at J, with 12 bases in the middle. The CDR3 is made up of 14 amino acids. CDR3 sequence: CASSQRGGLDTQYF. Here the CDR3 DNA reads TGCGCCAGCAGCCAAAGGGGGGGGTTGGATACGCAGTATTTT.

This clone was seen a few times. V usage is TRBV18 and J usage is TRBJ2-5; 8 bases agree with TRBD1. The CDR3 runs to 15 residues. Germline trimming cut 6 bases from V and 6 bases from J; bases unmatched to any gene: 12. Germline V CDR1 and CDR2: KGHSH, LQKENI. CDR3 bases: TGTGCCAGCTCGTACCGGGACAGGTCTGCGAAGACCCAGTACTTC. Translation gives CASSYRDRSAKTQYF.

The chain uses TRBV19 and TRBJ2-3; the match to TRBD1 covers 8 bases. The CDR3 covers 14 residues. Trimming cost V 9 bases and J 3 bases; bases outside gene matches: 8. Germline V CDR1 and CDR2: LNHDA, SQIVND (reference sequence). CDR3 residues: CASKDRAKTDTQYF. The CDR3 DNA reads TGTGCCAGCAAGGACAGGGCAAAGACAGATACGCAGTATTTT.

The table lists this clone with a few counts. CDR3 in DNA: TGTGCCAGCAGCCAAGATGGGAGGAGCGATCAGCCCCAGCATTTT. It yields the protein CASSQDGRSDQPQHF. V is TRBV3-1 (or the pseudogene TRBV3-2) and J is TRBJ1-5; unclear D gene. V lost 0 bases and J lost 5, with 11 bases in between. CDR1 and CDR2 from the germline V gene are LGHDT and YNNKEL (reference sequence). The CDR3 loop spans 15 amino acids.

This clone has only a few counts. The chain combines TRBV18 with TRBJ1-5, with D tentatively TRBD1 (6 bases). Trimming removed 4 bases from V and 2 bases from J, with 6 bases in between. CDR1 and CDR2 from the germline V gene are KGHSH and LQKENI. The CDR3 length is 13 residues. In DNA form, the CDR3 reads TGTGCCAGCTCACAGGGGGGCAATCAGCCCCAGCATTTT. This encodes CASSQGGNQPQHF.

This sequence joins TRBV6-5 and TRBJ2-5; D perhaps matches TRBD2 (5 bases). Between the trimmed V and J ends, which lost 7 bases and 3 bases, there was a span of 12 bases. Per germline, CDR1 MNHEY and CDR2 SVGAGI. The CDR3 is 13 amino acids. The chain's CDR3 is CASKGWREETQYF. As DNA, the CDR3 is TGTGCCAGCAAGGGTTGGCGGGAAGAGACCCAGTACTTC.

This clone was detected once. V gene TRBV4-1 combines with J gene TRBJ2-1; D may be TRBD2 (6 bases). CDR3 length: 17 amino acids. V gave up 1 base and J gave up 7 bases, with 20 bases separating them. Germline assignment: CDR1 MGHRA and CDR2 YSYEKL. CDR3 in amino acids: CASSQAPGGDIGNEQFF. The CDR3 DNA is TGCGCCAGCAGCCAAGCCCCAGGCGGGGATATTGGGAATGAGCAGTTCTTC.

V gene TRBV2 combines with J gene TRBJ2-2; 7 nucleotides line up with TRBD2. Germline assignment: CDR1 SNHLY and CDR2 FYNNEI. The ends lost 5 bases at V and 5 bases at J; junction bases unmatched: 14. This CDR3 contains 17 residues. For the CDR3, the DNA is TGTGCCAGCAGTTCCCCCCCAGGGAGGGGCGGGACCGGGGAGCTGTTTTTT. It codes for CASSSPPGRGGTGELFF.

CDR3 protein: CASSAATGQGGELFF. The DNA for the CDR3 is TGTGCCAGCAGCGCTGCCACAGGGCAGGGCGGGGAGCTGTTTTTT. V usage is TRBV9 and J usage is TRBJ2-2, with D possibly TRBD1 on 6 matching bases. The ends were cut back, 3 bases at V and 7 bases at J, with 16 bases in the middle. The germline V gene has CDR1 SGDLS and CDR2 YYNGEE. The CDR3 runs 15 residues.

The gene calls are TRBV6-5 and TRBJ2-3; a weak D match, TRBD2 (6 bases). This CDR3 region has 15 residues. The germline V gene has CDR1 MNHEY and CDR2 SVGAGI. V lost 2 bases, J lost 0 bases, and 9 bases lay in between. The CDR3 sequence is CASSYAGRSTDTQYF. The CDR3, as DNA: TGTGCCAGCAGTTACGCGGGACGTAGCACAGATACGCAGTATTTT.

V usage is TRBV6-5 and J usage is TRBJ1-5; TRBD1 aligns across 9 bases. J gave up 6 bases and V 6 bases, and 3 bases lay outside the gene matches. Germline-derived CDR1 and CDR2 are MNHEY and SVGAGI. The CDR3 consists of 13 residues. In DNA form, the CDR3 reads TGTGCCAGCAGCGGGGACAGGGCTCAGCCCCAGCATTTT. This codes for CASSGDRAQPQHF.

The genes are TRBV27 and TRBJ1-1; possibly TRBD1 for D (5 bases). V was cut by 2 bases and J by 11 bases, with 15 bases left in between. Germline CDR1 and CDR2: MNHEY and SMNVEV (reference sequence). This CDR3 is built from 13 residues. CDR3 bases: TGTGCCAGCAGTTTAAGTCAGGGCCGCAGGGCTTTCTTT. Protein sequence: CASSLSQGRRAFF.

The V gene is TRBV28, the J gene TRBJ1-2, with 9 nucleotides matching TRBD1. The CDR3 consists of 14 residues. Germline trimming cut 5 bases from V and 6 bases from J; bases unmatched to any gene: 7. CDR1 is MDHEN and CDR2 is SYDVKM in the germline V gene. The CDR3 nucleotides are TGTGCCAGCAGTCCGCCCGGGACAGGGAATGGCTACACCTTC. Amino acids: CASSPPGTGNGYTF.

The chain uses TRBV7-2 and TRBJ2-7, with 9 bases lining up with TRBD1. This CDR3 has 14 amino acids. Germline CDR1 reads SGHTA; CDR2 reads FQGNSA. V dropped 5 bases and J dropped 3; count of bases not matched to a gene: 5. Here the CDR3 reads CASSPTGGVYEQYF. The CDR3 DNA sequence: TGTGCCAGCAGCCCGACAGGGGGGGTCTACGAGCAGTACTTC. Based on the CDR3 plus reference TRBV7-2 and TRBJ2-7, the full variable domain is GAGVSQSPSNKVTEKGKDVELRCDPISGHTALYWYRQSLGQGLEFLIYFQGNSAPDKSGLPSDRFSAERTGGSVSTLTIQRTQQEDSAVYLCASSPTGGVYEQYFGPGTRLTVT.

As DNA, the CDR3 is TGTGCCAGCAGCCCCTCCCAGAGAGGTGTCAAGCAGTACTTC. This encodes CASSPSQRGVKQYF. This sequence joins TRBV14 and TRBJ2-7, with D unresolved. The germline V gene encodes CDR1 SGHDN and CDR2 FVKESK. With 4 bases removed from V and 8 bases from J, the gap between germline ends came to 18 bases. CDR3 length equals 14 residues.